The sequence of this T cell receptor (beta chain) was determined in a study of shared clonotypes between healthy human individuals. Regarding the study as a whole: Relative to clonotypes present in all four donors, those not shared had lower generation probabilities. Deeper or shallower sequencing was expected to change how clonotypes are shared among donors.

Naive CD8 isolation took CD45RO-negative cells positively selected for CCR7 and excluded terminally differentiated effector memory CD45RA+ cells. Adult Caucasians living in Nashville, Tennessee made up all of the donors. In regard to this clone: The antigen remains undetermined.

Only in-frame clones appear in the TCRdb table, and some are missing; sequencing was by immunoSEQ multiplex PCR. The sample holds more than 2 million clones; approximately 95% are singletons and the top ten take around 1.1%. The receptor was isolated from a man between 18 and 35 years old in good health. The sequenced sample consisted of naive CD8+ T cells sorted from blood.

CDR3 residues: CASSLFAAATEKLFF. The CDR3, as DNA: TGTGCCAGCAGTTTATTTGCAGCAGCCACCGAAAAACTGTTTTTT. The chain uses TRBV27 and TRBJ1-4; D is undetermined. The CDR3 length is 15 residues. Trimming cost V 1 base and J 8 bases, with 14 bases left between them. CDR1 and CDR2 from the germline V gene are MNHEY and SMNVEV (reference sequence).